This TCR beta chain was captured by sequencing in a study of identical twins. The trim removed 7 bases at V and 2 bases at J, leaving 1 base unmatched. Germline CDR1 MNHEY, CDR2 SMNVEV (reference sequence). The CDR3 length is 13 residues. From the 5' RACE reads, TCRdb called clonotypes with MiXCR, one entry per CDR3 protein. The sample lists more than 600,000 distinct CDR3 sequences; roughly 18% were seen once. The sample also formed part of further work on T cells expressing NK-cell markers.

The chain links TRBV27 to TRBJ1-2; 10 nucleotides align to TRBD1. This sequence originates from a woman between 18 and 29 years old in good health. The source material was PBMCs. The CDR3 DNA reads as TGTGCCAGCAAGGGACAGGGGAACTATGGCTACACCTTC. It specifies CASKGQGNYGYTF.